A single sample gave rise to the 27 T cell receptor beta chains below, sequenced in a study of T-cell reconstitution after alpha-beta-depleted transplantation in children. This sample's TCRbeta library carried unique molecular identifier barcodes. TCRdb reanalysed the PCR reads using MiXCR and keeps one entry per CDR3 protein. The table lists around 500,000 distinct CDR3 sequences, roughly an eighth of them singletons. The source was PBMCs from the stem cell graft donor, collected from the stem cell graft. The receptors shown here come from a human donor who donated a stem cell graft to a child with combined immunodeficiency.

This clonotype has more than one count but fewer than ten. The CDR3 here is CSAREGADEQYF. Here the CDR3 DNA reads TGCAGTGCCCGAGAGGGAGCTGACGAGCAGTACTTC. V gene TRBV20-1 combines with J gene TRBJ2-7, with D perhaps matching TRBD2 (5 bases). This CDR3 spans 12 amino acids. V gave up 6 bases and J gave up 5 bases, with 14 bases separating them. CDR1 and CDR2 (germline): DFQATT, SNEGSKA (reference sequence).

The chain has TRBV30 and TRBJ1-1, with unresolved D. The CDR3 covers 12 residues. V lost 3 bases to trimming and J lost 3 bases, with 8 bases between them. CDR1 GTSNPN and CDR2 SVGIG come from the germline V gene (reference sequence). The chain's CDR3 is CAWRAQDTEAFF. The CDR3 DNA sequence: TGTGCCTGGAGGGCCCAAGACACTGAAGCTTTCTTT.

A word on this clonotype: A read error may produce the germline difference seen at one junction end. The chain has TRBV28 and TRBJ2-1; D possibly matches TRBD1 or TRBD2 (6 bases each). Germline V lookup: CDR1 MDHEN, CDR2 SYDVKM. The CDR3 runs 15 residues. CDR3 sequence: CASSFPGAPNNEHFF. DNA for the CDR3: TGTGCCAGCAGTTTTCCGGGGGCGCCTAACAATGAGCATTTCTTC.

This clonotype was seen once. CDR3 bases: TGTGCCAGCAGTTACGCGGAGGACACCGGGGAGCTGTTTTTT. This gives the protein CASSYAEDTGELFF. This chain joins TRBV6-2 or TRBV6-3 and TRBJ2-2; a weak D match, TRBD2 (5 bases). The CDR3 consists of 14 residues. Trimming removed 2 bases from V and 3 bases from J, with 7 bases in between. Per germline, CDR1 MNHEY and CDR2 SVGEGT.

The chain has TRBV15 and TRBJ1-5; D is unclear. Germline V gene sequence: CDR1 LNHNV, CDR2 YYDKDF (reference sequence). This CDR3 has 14 residues. The germline V and J ends were trimmed by 4 bases and 2 bases, with 9 bases remaining between them. The CDR3 here is CATSKAVGNQPQHF. The DNA for the CDR3 is TGTGCCACCAGCAAGGCGGTGGGCAATCAGCCCCAGCATTTT. The whole variable domain, remainder taken from reference TRBV15 and TRBJ1-5, is DAMVIQNPRYQVTQFGKPVTLSCSQTLNHNVMYWYQQKSSQAPKLLFHYYDKDFNNEADTPDNFQSRRPNTSFCFLDIRSPGLGDTAMYLCATSKAVGNQPQHFGDGTRLSIL.

In this sample, this clonotype turned up a few times. Its ends do not fully match the called genes, so a read error is possible. The rearrangement links TRBV2 to TRBJ2-1; D call uncertain. Germline V gene data show CDR1 as SNHLY and CDR2 as FYNNEI. This CDR3 has 13 residues. The DNA of the CDR3 is TGTGCCAGCAGTGAATTCTCACCGGTGAACCCACTCTTC. Encoded protein: CASSEFSPVNPLF.

This clonotype was detected many times. The chain combines TRBV12-3 or TRBV12-4 with TRBJ2-3, with D uncertain. V was shortened by 3 bases and J by 6 bases, with 7 bases between the two germline ends. The CDR3 spans 12 residues. CDR3: CASSFYPDTQYF. In DNA form, the CDR3 reads TGTGCCAGCAGTTTTTACCCGGATACGCAGTATTTT.

The V and J genes are TRBV12-3 or TRBV12-4 and TRBJ2-1; TRBD1 aligns across 11 bases. The CDR3 spans 14 residues. The trim removed 7 bases at V and 7 bases at J, leaving 6 bases unmatched. This CDR3 is CASTSGTGGNEQFF. The CDR3 region has the DNA TGTGCCAGCACCTCCGGGACAGGGGGTAATGAGCAGTTCTTC.

V usage is TRBV27 and J usage is TRBJ2-1, with 8 bases identical to TRBD1. This CDR3 region has 18 residues. CDR1 is MNHEY and CDR2 is SMNVEV in the germline V gene (reference sequence). The trim removed 3 bases at V and 5 bases at J, leaving 15 bases unmatched. CDR3 region: CASSFGHPIMDRDNEQFF. In DNA, the CDR3 is TGTGCCAGCAGTTTTGGCCATCCTATCATGGACAGGGACAATGAGCAGTTCTTC.

The genes are TRBV29-1 and TRBJ2-3; 7 bases map to TRBD2. J was trimmed by 6 bases and V by 5 bases; bases with no gene match: 11. Per germline, CDR1 SQVTM and CDR2 ANQGSEA. The CDR3 extends over 14 amino acids. CDR3 sequence reads: CSVPTGGSEDTQYF. CDR3 coding DNA: TGCAGCGTTCCCACGGGCGGGAGCGAGGATACGCAGTATTTT.

The chain carries TRBV29-1 and TRBJ2-3; D is ambiguous. The germline V and J ends were trimmed by 3 bases and 3 bases, with 22 bases remaining between them. Germline values: CDR1 SQVTM, CDR2 ANQGSEA. This CDR3 has 17 amino acids. CDR3 sequence: CSVDRRVSGPRTDTQYF. In DNA form, the CDR3 reads TGCAGCGTTGATAGAAGGGTATCAGGACCACGAACAGATACGCAGTATTTT.

This clonotype showed up just a few times. V usage is TRBV7-2 and J usage is TRBJ1-4, with TRBD1 matching 7 bases. V shed 1 base, J shed 8 bases, and the junction held 10 bases outside the gene matches. Germline V CDR1 and CDR2: SGHTA, FQGNSA. The CDR3 has 16 amino acids. CDR3 bases: TGTGCCAGCAGCTTAGTCGGGACAGCGGTGGGCGAAAAACTGTTTTTT. Its protein is CASSLVGTAVGEKLFF.

This clonotype was observed a handful of times. The chain recombines TRBV12-3 or TRBV12-4 with TRBJ2-7; TRBD2 aligns across 12 bases. J was trimmed by 12 bases and V by 6 bases; bases with no gene match: 9. This CDR3 is 13 amino acids long. The CDR3 DNA sequence: TGTGCCAGCAGACTAGCGGGAGGCCCTTTATCGTACTTC. It encodes CASRLAGGPLSYF.

This clonotype was seen repeatedly, ten times or more. The chain has TRBV6-5 and TRBJ1-1, with TRBD1 identical over 10 bases. Germline V CDR1 and CDR2: MNHEY, SVGAGI. This CDR3 has 14 amino acids. V shed 2 bases, J shed 5 bases, and the junction held 2 bases outside the gene matches. The CDR3 nucleotides read TGTGCCAGCAGTTACCGGACAGGGGGAACTGAAGCTTTCTTT. Its protein product is CASSYRTGGTEAFF.

The chain employs TRBV5-5 and TRBJ2-2, with unresolved D. This CDR3 spans 15 amino acids. Trimming took 5 bases from V and 0 from J, leaving 11 bases between them. The germline V gene encodes CDR1 SGHKS and CDR2 YYEKEE (reference sequence). The CDR3 loop is CASRKKEANTGELFF. DNA of the CDR3: TGTGCCAGCAGGAAAAAGGAAGCGAACACCGGGGAGCTGTTTTTT.

This clonotype was observed a single time. The gene calls are TRBV29-1 and TRBJ2-7; tentatively, D is TRBD1 (6 bases). Looked up from germline, CDR1 is SQVTM and CDR2 is ANQGSEA. This CDR3 is built from 13 residues. V lost 1 base, J lost 2 bases, and 9 bases lay in between. Here the CDR3 reads CSVEGTVTYEQYF. CDR3 DNA sequence: TGCAGCGTTGAAGGGACAGTTACCTACGAGCAGTACTTC.

This clonotype was observed at least ten times. The chain links TRBV28 to TRBJ2-5; D is uncertain. V lost 4 bases, J lost 5 bases, and 14 bases lay in between. This CDR3 comprises 14 residues. Germline loops: CDR1 MDHEN, CDR2 SYDVKM. Here the CDR3 reads CASSSPGSMETQYF. The CDR3 nucleotides are TGTGCCAGCAGTTCCCCTGGTAGTATGGAGACCCAGTACTTC.

The chain carries TRBV20-1 and TRBJ2-7; TRBD1 matches at 9 bases. This CDR3 has 16 amino acids. Germline-derived CDR1 and CDR2 are DFQATT and SNEGSKA (reference sequence). J was trimmed by 5 bases and V by 1 base; bases with no gene match: 12. CDR3 DNA sequence: TGCAGTGCTAGAGGCGGAGGACAGGGGATGGCCAACGAGCAGTACTTC. Its protein product is CSARGGGQGMANEQYF.

This chain links TRBV10-3 with TRBJ1-1; no clear D. This CDR3 has 12 residues. V was cut by 7 bases and J by 1 base, with 7 bases left in between. Germline values: CDR1 ENHRY, CDR2 SYGVKD. The CDR3 here is CAIMKGNTEAFF. DNA for the CDR3: TGTGCCATCATGAAAGGGAACACTGAAGCTTTCTTT.

The V and J genes are TRBV4-2 and TRBJ1-5, with D uncertain. The germline V and J ends were trimmed by 0 bases and 0 bases, with 3 bases remaining between them. The CDR3 contains 14 residues. Germline values: CDR1 LGHNA, CDR2 YNFKEQ. The CDR3 is CASSQEDSNQPQHF. The CDR3, as DNA: TGTGCCAGCAGCCAAGAGGATAGCAATCAGCCCCAGCATTTT.

The chain links TRBV12-3 or TRBV12-4 to TRBJ2-1; D unclear. Trimming pared 3 bases from V and 5 bases from J, leaving 11 bases between. The CDR3 is 14 amino acids. The CDR3 is CASSFESTNNEQFF. CDR3 coding DNA: TGTGCCAGCAGTTTCGAGTCTACCAACAATGAGCAGTTCTTC.

The chain combines TRBV27 with TRBJ2-7, with 9 bases that match TRBD1. The CDR3 covers 19 residues. Germline CDR1 MNHEY, CDR2 SMNVEV (reference sequence). With 7 bases clipped from V and 2 bases from J, the junction kept 21 bases outside the gene matches. The CDR3 DNA reads TGTGCCAGCACCTCACTCAGCCCGGGACAGGGTATTCGGACCTACGAGCAGTACTTC. As protein: CASTSLSPGQGIRTYEQYF.

The chain carries TRBV27 and TRBJ2-1, with TRBD2 as a possible D gene (5 bases). The CDR3 sequence is 13 residues long. Germline-derived CDR1 and CDR2 are MNHEY and SMNVEV (reference sequence). The V end lost 7 bases, the J end lost 15 bases, and 22 bases lay between the germline ends. The CDR3 spells CASIPHPGTPRFF. As DNA, the CDR3 is TGTGCCAGCATCCCCCATCCGGGAACTCCAAGGTTCTTC.

The chain uses TRBV6-5 and TRBJ2-6; D is perhaps TRBD2 (5 bases). Trimming took off 0 bases at V and 4 bases at J, with 13 bases between the two ends. The CDR3 consists of 17 residues. Germline-derived CDR1 and CDR2 are MNHEY and SVGAGI. The CDR3 DNA is TGTGCCAGCAGTTACTCTCTCGGGATACCCGGGGCCAACGTCCTGACTTTC. Its protein is CASSYSLGIPGANVLTF.

This clonotype was detected many times. V usage is TRBV4-2 and J usage is TRBJ2-7; D call uncertain. The CDR3 loop spans 16 amino acids. Germline V gene lookup returns CDR1 LGHNA and CDR2 YNFKEQ. The germline V and J ends were trimmed by 0 bases and 1 base, with 13 bases remaining between them. The CDR3 protein is CASSQDGDVVSYEQYF. The CDR3 DNA reads as TGTGCCAGCAGCCAAGATGGAGATGTTGTTTCCTACGAGCAGTACTTC.

This clonotype was recorded many times. The genes are TRBV28 and TRBJ2-7; D might be TRBD1 (9 bases). V was clipped by 7 bases and J by 5 bases, with 15 bases between them. The CDR3 runs 13 residues. Germline assignment: CDR1 MDHEN and CDR2 SYDVKM. The CDR3 spells CASTGQGLDEQYF. The CDR3 nucleotides are TGTGCCAGCACGGGACAGGGACTAGACGAGCAGTACTTC. Supplemented by reference TRBV28 and TRBJ2-7, the full variable domain reads DVKVTQSSRYLVKRTGEKVFLECVQDMDHENMFWYRQDPGLGLRLIYFSYDVKMKEKGDIPEGYSVSREKKERFSLILESASTNQTSMYLCASTGQGLDEQYFGPGTRLTVT.

The sample holds many counts of this clonotype. The chain uses TRBV9 and TRBJ1-1; D not certain. In germline, CDR1 is SGDLS, CDR2 YYNGEE. V was cut by 3 bases and J by 2 bases, with 8 bases left in between. The CDR3 covers 13 residues. CDR3 loop: CASSDDGNTEAFF. The CDR3 nucleotides read TGTGCCAGCAGCGACGACGGTAACACTGAAGCTTTCTTT.